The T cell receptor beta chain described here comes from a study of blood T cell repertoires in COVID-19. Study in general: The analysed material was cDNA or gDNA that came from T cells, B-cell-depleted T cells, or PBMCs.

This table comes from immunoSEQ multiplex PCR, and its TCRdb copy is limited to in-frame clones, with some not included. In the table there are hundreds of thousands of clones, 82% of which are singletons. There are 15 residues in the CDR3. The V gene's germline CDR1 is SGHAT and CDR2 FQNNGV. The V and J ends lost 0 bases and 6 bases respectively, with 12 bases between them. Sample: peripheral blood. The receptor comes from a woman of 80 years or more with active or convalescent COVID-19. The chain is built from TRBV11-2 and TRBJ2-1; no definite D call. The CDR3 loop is CASSLETLVSNEQFF. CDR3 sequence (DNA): TGTGCCAGCAGCTTAGAGACTCTTGTTAGCAATGAGCAGTTCTTC.